This T cell receptor beta chain derives from a study of blood T cell repertoires in COVID-19. As for the study in general: In each case, the material was cDNA or gDNA derived from T cells, B-cell-depleted T cells, or PBMCs.

Authors' data handling: Counts of nucleated cells, estimated from reference gene primer amplification, were obtained. Only in-frame clones appear in the TCRdb table, and some are missing; sequencing was by immunoSEQ multiplex PCR. From that table come the V and J calls and clone size; the DNA was used to work out D and trimming. Here the sample spans 190,000 or so clones, about 86% being singletons. With V trimmed by 1 base and J by 7 bases, 6 bases remained unmatched. Germline-derived CDR1 and CDR2 are MDHEN and SYDVKM. The CDR3 totals 16 residues. The sequence came from a man aged 40-50 years who had recovered from COVID-19. The chain has TRBV28 and TRBJ1-4, with 10 bases lining up with TRBD1. The sequenced sample was PBMCs or T cells enriched from blood (not recorded which). The CDR3 bases are TGTGCCAGCAGTTTATCTGGGACAGGGGCGGGTGAAAAACTGTTTTTT. It yields the protein CASSLSGTGAGEKLFF.